This T cell receptor (beta chain) was found in a study of Ad26.COV2.S vaccination and SARS-CoV-2 variants. The CDR3 sequence is 11 residues long. Germline V gives CDR1 MDHEN, CDR2 SYDVKM. Trimming took off 5 bases at V and 7 bases at J, with 5 bases between the two ends. Clones were read by immunoSEQ multiplex PCR, and TCRdb kept only the in-frame ones, dropping some. The sample includes over 450,000 clones, 80% to 90% of them seen just once. Treatment specified: about 20 received Ad26.COV2.S at low or high dose, single or two shots; five or six received placebo; per-sample allocation not given. At day 63 after the first vaccine or placebo injection, samples were drawn. Ad26.COV2.S expressed prefusion-stabilized spike from the original Wuhan strain.

Source: peripheral blood, taken in a trial of Ad26.COV2.S vaccine versus placebo. The source of this sequence is a person between 18 and 59 years old who received the Ad26.COV2.S COVID-19 vaccine or a placebo. This chain joins TRBV28 and TRBJ2-2; D unresolved. The CDR3 region is CASSHIGELFF. The DNA for the CDR3 is TGTGCCAGCAGTCACATCGGGGAGCTGTTTTTT.